Given below is one TCR beta chain in context. Its antigen is still unknown. The PCR ran on 60 Vbeta and 13 Jbeta primers. The method was immunoSEQ multiplex PCR; TCRdb's version includes in-frame clones alone and lacks a portion of them. The table shows 160,000 or so clones, with approximately 77% occurring only once. The sample originates from a study of cytomegalovirus exposure and HLA in healthy donors. The CDR3 length is 15 residues. Germline V CDR1 and CDR2: SGHVS, FQNEAQ. V lost 0 bases to trimming and J lost 5 bases, with 13 bases between them. Study conclusions and caveats: Further analysis was carried out later, and it showed several of the most significant clusters appearing linked to common viral pathogens. There were some public TCRs occurring in many donors, but most TCR sequences were rare. CMV serostatus stood as the only immune exposure information on hand.

This chain uses TRBV7-8 with TRBJ1-1; no definite D call. Sequenced: PBMCs. The source is a man in his fifties in good health and CMV-seropositive. CDR3 in DNA: TGTGCCAGCAGCTTAGCTAGGCTGAGGAGGACTGAAGCTTTCTTT. This sequence encodes CASSLARLRRTEAFF.